This note documents a single TCR beta chain sequence. Its antigen is not identified. As to time point: patch test 1, 2 weeks after DPC sensitization. The treatment denotes: therapeutic diphenylcyclopropenone sensitization with weekly scalp DPC. Alopecia patients deemed DPC-suitable, aged 18 to 70, excluding pregnancy. This specimen comes from a study of human T cells and chemical hapten exposure. This CDR3 comprises 14 residues. V was trimmed by 1 base and J by 6 bases, leaving 10 bases between them. The study's findings and limits: Sensitizing with DPC caused no change in TCRs above 1 in 1000 frequency.

Authors' data handling: Sampled TCR counts reached a median of 95,638 per sample, with values ranging from roughly 23,224 to 700,000. Each CDR3 protein is one row after TCRdb ran MiXCR on the RACE reads. These V and J calls derive from TCRdb rather than the authors' analysis. This sample has tens of thousands of distinct CDR3 sequences; 25% to 40% occur once, and the top ten carry around 8.9%. This material consisted of whole blood, taken in connection with sensitization to the hapten diphenylcyclopropenone (DPC). The V gene is TRBV12-3 or TRBV12-4, the J gene TRBJ2-1; D gene unclear. The clonotype was recovered from a man between 40 and 49 years old with alopecia areata. Some clones in this sample may be carry-over from other donors' samples. CDR3 protein: CASSLGSKGNEQFF. In nucleotides, the CDR3 is TGTGCCAGCAGTTTAGGTAGTAAAGGCAATGAGCAGTTCTTC.